This T cell receptor beta chain was retrieved from a study of Ad26.COV2.S vaccination and SARS-CoV-2 variants. Method: immunoSEQ multiplex PCR; TCRdb's copy keeps in-frame clones and lacks some. The sample yields about 370,000 clones, 80% to 90% seen once. About this clone: Its antigen is undetermined.

This CDR3 is built from 13 residues. Germline-derived CDR1 and CDR2 are LNHNV and YYDKDF (reference sequence). The germline V and J ends were trimmed by 6 bases and 8 bases, with 16 bases remaining between them. General observations from the study: Once vaccination had occurred, spike-specific CD8+ and CD4+ T cell responses reportedly showed substantial breadth.

Treatment noted: 15 to 20 received Ad26.COV2.S at low or high dose, single or two shots; about 5 received placebo; per-sample allocation not given. Specimens were obtained on day 63 following the first vaccine or placebo injection. Vaccination used an Ad26 vector expressing Wuhan-strain SARS-CoV-2 spike. The sequenced sample was peripheral blood, obtained in a trial of Ad26.COV2.S vaccine versus placebo. The chain joins TRBV15 to TRBJ1-2; TRBD1 might be the D (6 bases). The receptor comes from a person between 18 and 60 years old who received the Ad26.COV2.S COVID-19 vaccine or a placebo. The CDR3 region is CATSPLGGEGYTF. The CDR3 DNA reads TGTGCCACCAGTCCGCTTGGGGGCGAAGGCTACACCTTC.